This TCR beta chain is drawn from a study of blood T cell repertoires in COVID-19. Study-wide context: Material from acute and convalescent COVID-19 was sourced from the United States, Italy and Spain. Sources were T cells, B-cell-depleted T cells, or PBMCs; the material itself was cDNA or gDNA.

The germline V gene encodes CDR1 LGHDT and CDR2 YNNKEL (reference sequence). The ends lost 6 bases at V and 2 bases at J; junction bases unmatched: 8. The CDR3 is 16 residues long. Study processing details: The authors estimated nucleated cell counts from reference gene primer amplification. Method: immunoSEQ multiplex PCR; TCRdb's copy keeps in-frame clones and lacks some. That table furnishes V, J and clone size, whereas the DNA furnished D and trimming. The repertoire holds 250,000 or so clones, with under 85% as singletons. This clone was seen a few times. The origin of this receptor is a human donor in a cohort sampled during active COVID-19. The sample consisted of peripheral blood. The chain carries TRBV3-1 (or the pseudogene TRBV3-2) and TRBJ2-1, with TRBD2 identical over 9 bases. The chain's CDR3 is CASSPWTSATYNEQFF. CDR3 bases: TGTGCCAGCAGTCCATGGACTAGCGCCACCTACAATGAGCAGTTCTTC.